This record covers a single T cell receptor beta chain. As originally analysed: Scientists estimated how many nucleated cells there were by amplifying reference gene primers. Only in-frame clones appear in the TCRdb table, and some are missing; sequencing was by immunoSEQ multiplex PCR. V and J calls and clone size are copied from that table; D and trimming were computed from the DNA. The table includes approximately 130,000 clones, around four fifths detected once. This specimen comes from a study of blood T cell repertoires in COVID-19. Background on the study: The origin of the acute and convalescent COVID-19 samples was the United States, Italy and Spain.

This sequence was found in a human donor in a cohort sampled during active COVID-19. What was sequenced was peripheral blood.

The DNA for the CDR3 is TGTGCCAGCAGCTTAGGGAGGGATTCACCCCTCCACTTT. This sequence encodes CASSLGRDSPLHF. J is TRBJ1-6 and V is TRBV13; D uncertain. Deletions cut 0 bases from V and 8 bases from J, with 5 bases between. This CDR3 region has 13 residues. The germline CDR1 and CDR2 sequences are PRHDT and FYEKMQ (reference sequence). Filled out from reference TRBV13 and TRBJ1-6, the complete variable domain reads AAGVIQSPRHLIKEKRETATLKCYPIPRHDTVYWYQQGPGQDPQFLISFYEKMQSDKGSIPDRFSAQQFSDYHSELNMSSLELGDSALYFCASSLGRDSPLHFGNGTRLTVT.